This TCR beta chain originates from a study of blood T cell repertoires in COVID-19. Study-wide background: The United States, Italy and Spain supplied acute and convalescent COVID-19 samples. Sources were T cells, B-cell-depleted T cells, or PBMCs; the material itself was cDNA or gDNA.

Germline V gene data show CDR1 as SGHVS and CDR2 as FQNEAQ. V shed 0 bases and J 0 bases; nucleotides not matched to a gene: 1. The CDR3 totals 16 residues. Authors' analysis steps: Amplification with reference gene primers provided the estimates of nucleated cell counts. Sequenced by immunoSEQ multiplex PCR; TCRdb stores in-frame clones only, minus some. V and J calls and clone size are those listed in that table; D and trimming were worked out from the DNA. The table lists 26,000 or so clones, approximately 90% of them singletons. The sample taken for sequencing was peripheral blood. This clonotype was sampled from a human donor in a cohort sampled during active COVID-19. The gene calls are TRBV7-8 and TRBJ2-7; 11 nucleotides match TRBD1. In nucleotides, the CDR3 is TGTGCCAGCAGCTTAGCCGGGACAGGGGGCTCCTACGAGCAGTACTTC. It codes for CASSLAGTGGSYEQYF.